A selection of T cell receptor beta chains follows, all from one sample in a study of cytomegalovirus exposure and HLA in healthy donors. Here immunoSEQ multiplex PCR was the method, and the copy in TCRdb shows in-frame clones only, minus some. The sample consists of about 130,000 clones, about 84% of them appearing once. Source material: PBMCs. The receptors were sampled from a boy aged 5-17 years in good health and CMV-seronegative. Both conserved end residues are trimmed from each CDR3. Clone size, where shown, is once, few, many, or a class for clones that have expanded.

NA	TRBJ2-5	13	TRBV5-1	ASSTLGTSGETQY
NA	TRBJ1-3	12	TRBV5-1	ASSRPGDGNTIY
NA	TRBJ2-7	13	TRBV25-1	ASRGYTSGSYEQY
NA	TRBJ2-1	11	TRBV30	AWRPLASNEQF
NA	TRBJ1-2	12	TRBV7-9	ASSSVRDSGGYT
NA	TRBJ2-7	11	TRBV7-2	ASSHGPDYEQY
NA	TRBJ1-2	14	TRBV11-2	ASSLDSSALNYGYT
few	TRBJ2-7	12	TRBV5-1	ASSLAQVTYEQY
NA	TRBJ1-2	13	TRBV6-1	ASSEVGRGIYGYT
NA	TRBJ2-3	13	TRBV4-2	ASSQVLSGRDTQY
few	TRBJ2-1	12	TRBV7-9	ASRGGGYYNEQF
once	TRBJ2-2	13	TRBV4-3	ASSQEIQGPGELF
NA	TRBJ2-7	10	TRBV29-1	SVEDRGREQY
NA	TRBJ2-3	12	TRBV25-1	ASEVATNTDTQY
NA	TRBJ2-3	13	TRBV6-5	ASRSEEGRGDTQY
NA	TRBJ1-2	13	TRBV4-3	ASSQEPGTHNGYT
NA	TRBJ2-3	11	TRBV7-2	ASSNGERRTQY
NA	TRBJ1-5	13	TRBV27	ASSPGGYGNQPQH
NA	TRBJ2-7	13	TRBV6-5	ASSPLGTGDYEQY
few	TRBJ1-5	10	TRBV2	ASRATDQPQH
few	TRBJ1-3	14	TRBV19	ASSIQRVISGNTIY
NA	TRBJ2-1	14	TRBV27	ASSSQTSLGFSEQF
NA	TRBJ2-1	15	TRBV5-6	ASSEGLAGVSYNEQF
NA	TRBJ1-2	11	TRBV6-5	ASSYGTGSGYT
NA	TRBJ1-4	12	TRBV30	AWDRDRPNEKLF
NA	TRBJ1-1	11	TRBV5-4	ASSFGRNTEAF
NA	TRBJ2-6	15	TRBV11-3	ASSLGGQSSGANVLT
NA	TRBJ2-3	14	TRBV7-9	ASSRETSGYTDTQY
few	TRBJ2-1	11	TRBV30	AWSPTGYGEQF
NA	TRBJ2-7	13	TRBV15	ATSPAGGSTYEQY
NA	TRBJ1-2	12	TRBV27	ASSLAGSNYGYT
NA	TRBJ1-1	11	TRBV5-1	ASSGGIDTEAF
NA	TRBJ1-1	12	TRBV5-4	ASSPPDRDTEAF
NA	TRBJ2-3	10	TRBV25-1	ASSHRGDTQY
NA	TRBJ2-3	11	TRBV5-6	ASSLVHPDTQY
NA	TRBJ2-3	11	TRBV27	ASSLGGTDTQY
NA	TRBJ2-7	12	TRBV27	ASSWTSGAYEQY